These 18 T cell receptor beta chains came from one sample sequenced in a study of blood T cell repertoires in COVID-19. Using immunoSEQ multiplex PCR, the repertoire was profiled, and TCRdb retains in-frame clones only, with some absent. The sample carries 100,000 or so clones, around nine tenths recorded once. Sequenced sample: peripheral blood. These TCRs come from a man aged 65 to 79 with acute or convalescent COVID-19.

CDR3: CASRRGQSTEAFF. The CDR3, as DNA: TGTGCCAGCAGGAGGGGACAGTCGACTGAAGCTTTCTTT. This chain joins TRBV6-5 and TRBJ1-1; 7 bases line up with TRBD1. The CDR3 has 13 amino acids. Germline assignment: CDR1 MNHEY and CDR2 SVGAGI. Trimming took 6 bases from V and 5 from J; bases not matched to a gene: 6.

The chain recombines TRBV15 with TRBJ1-2, with TRBD1 matching over 9 bases. The germline V gene has CDR1 LNHNV and CDR2 YYDKDF (reference sequence). The CDR3 runs to 15 residues. V lost 5 bases to trimming and J lost 6 bases; unmatched junction nucleotides: 10. The CDR3 protein is CATSGGTGSYDGYTF. CDR3 DNA: TGTGCCACCAGCGGAGGGACAGGGTCATACGATGGCTACACCTTC.

The chain joins TRBV6-5 to TRBJ1-5; D may be TRBD1 (6 bases). Germline assignment: CDR1 MNHEY and CDR2 SVGAGI. The V end was cut by 0 bases, the J end by 5 bases, with 14 bases between. This CDR3 contains 16 residues. CDR3 in DNA: TGTGCCAGCAGTTACTCGATAGTTGGGGGCGATCAGCCCCAGCATTTT. Protein product: CASSYSIVGGDQPQHF.

The CDR3 region has the DNA TGTGCCAGCAGCCGACAGGGTTTAGATGAGCAGTACTTC. Encoded protein: CASSRQGLDEQYF. The V and J genes are TRBV9 and TRBJ2-7, with 7 bases that match TRBD1. This CDR3 region has 13 residues. J was trimmed by 7 bases and V by 4 bases; bases with no gene match: 8. CDR1 SGDLS and CDR2 YYNGEE come from the germline V gene.

V usage is TRBV11-2 and J usage is TRBJ1-6, with 10 bases identical to TRBD1. The CDR3 has 15 amino acids. The ends lost 3 bases at V and 11 bases at J; junction bases unmatched: 7. The germline gives CDR1 SGHAT, CDR2 FQNNGV. Here the CDR3 reads CASSLGQGNTPPLHF. The CDR3, as DNA: TGTGCCAGCAGCTTGGGACAGGGGAATACTCCACCCCTCCACTTT.

The chain couples TRBV30 to TRBJ1-6; D is uncertain. The CDR3 has 13 amino acids. Germline V CDR1 and CDR2: GTSNPN, SVGIG (reference sequence). CDR3 protein: CGYGVSYNSPLHF. CDR3 coding DNA: TGTGGATACGGGGTCTCCTATAATTCACCCCTCCACTTT.

The V and J genes are TRBV18 and TRBJ1-2; D unresolved. CDR1 and CDR2 from the germline V gene are KGHSH and LQKENI. V was cut by 3 bases and J by 3 bases, with 11 bases left in between. This CDR3 has 14 amino acids. The CDR3 DNA sequence: TGTGCCAGCTCACCCCGAGGGCCGGACTATGGCTACACCTTC. It translates to CASSPRGPDYGYTF.

The V call is TRBV18, the J call TRBJ2-6; D uncertain. CDR1 and CDR2 from the germline V gene are KGHSH and LQKENI. The CDR3 sequence is 18 residues long. V dropped 5 bases and J dropped 1 base, with 18 bases sitting between them. The CDR3 reads CASSVAPITRSGANVLTF. DNA of the CDR3: TGTGCCAGCTCAGTAGCCCCTATCACGAGGTCTGGGGCCAACGTCCTGACTTTC.

This chain links TRBV4-1 with TRBJ1-5, with 8 bases matching TRBD1. V shed 0 bases and J 3 bases; nucleotides not matched to a gene: 4. Germline CDR1 is MGHRA and CDR2 is YSYEKL. The CDR3 sequence is 16 residues long. The CDR3 sequence: CASSQERGQVNQPQHF. For the CDR3, the DNA is TGCGCCAGCAGCCAAGAACGGGGACAGGTCAATCAGCCCCAGCATTTT.

The sample holds one count of this clone. The rearrangement links TRBV10-2 to TRBJ1-1, with 10 bases lining up with TRBD1. Germline loops: CDR1 WSHSY, CDR2 SAAADI. This CDR3 has 14 residues. J was trimmed by 0 bases and V by 11 bases; bases with no gene match: 6. This CDR3 reads CAGRQGAMNTEAFF. Written as DNA, the CDR3 is TGCGCCGGGCGACAGGGGGCTATGAACACTGAAGCTTTCTTT.

This chain links TRBV3-1 (or the pseudogene TRBV3-2) with TRBJ1-1, with a weak D call TRBD1 (5 bases). The germline V and J ends were trimmed by 4 bases and 1 base, with 7 bases remaining between them. CDR1 LGHDT and CDR2 YNNKEL come from the germline V gene (reference sequence). This CDR3 has 13 residues. The CDR3 sequence: CASSRTGNTEAFF. In nucleotides, the CDR3 is TGTGCCAGCAGCCGAACAGGGAACACTGAAGCTTTCTTT.

The gene calls are TRBV6-6 and TRBJ1-2; D is ambiguous. Germline-derived CDR1 and CDR2 are MNHNY and SVGAGI (reference sequence). V gave up 1 base and J gave up 6 bases, with 18 bases separating them. This CDR3 spans 16 amino acids. The CDR3 is CASSYYDVREGNGYTF. In DNA form, the CDR3 reads TGTGCCAGCAGTTACTATGATGTTCGGGAAGGGAATGGCTACACCTTC.

The V and J genes are TRBV11-3 and TRBJ2-7, with TRBD2 as a possible D gene (5 bases). CDR1 SGHNT and CDR2 YENEEA come from the germline V gene. The V end lost 5 bases, the J end lost 7 bases, and 18 bases lay between the germline ends. The CDR3 is 14 residues long. The CDR3 nucleotides read TGTGCCAGCAGCCCCGGAGGTCCCTTGAGGGAGCAGTACTTC. Translated: CASSPGGPLREQYF.

The genes are TRBV29-1 and TRBJ2-3; 12 bases are a match to TRBD2. With V trimmed by 6 bases and J by 2 bases, 15 bases remained unmatched. This CDR3 contains 18 residues. Germline V CDR1 and CDR2: SQVTM, ANQGSEA. CDR3 bases: TGCAGCGTCTCCTCCGGGACTAGCGGGTTCACCCTCACAGATACGCAGTATTTT. Translated: CSVSSGTSGFTLTDTQYF.

V gene TRBV5-1 combines with J gene TRBJ1-1, with D unclear. Per germline, CDR1 SGHRS and CDR2 YFSETQ. The ends were cut back, 3 bases at V and 2 bases at J, with 14 bases in the middle. This CDR3 spans 15 amino acids. Here the CDR3 DNA reads TGCGCCAGCAGCTCCAGGAACGCGAGAAACACTGAAGCTTTCTTT. Translated: CASSSRNARNTEAFF.

This chain uses TRBV6-6 with TRBJ2-5, with TRBD2 matching 9 bases. V was clipped by 9 bases and J by 4 bases; unmatched bases: 6. The length of the CDR3 is 13 residues. Looked up from germline, CDR1 is MNHNY and CDR2 is SVGAGI (reference sequence). Here the CDR3 DNA reads TGTGCCAGAGGGGCGGGGGGGCGAGAGACCCAGTACTTC. Translating it yields CARGAGGRETQYF.

The rearrangement links TRBV9 to TRBJ2-4, with 7 bases identical to TRBD2. The CDR3 is 18 residues long. With 4 bases clipped from V and 0 bases from J, the junction kept 13 bases outside the gene matches. Germline V gene data show CDR1 as SGDLS and CDR2 as YYNGEE. CDR3 residues: CASSLQAGMRLAKNIQYF. DNA for the CDR3: TGTGCCAGCAGCTTACAAGCGGGAATGAGACTAGCCAAAAACATTCAGTACTTC.

V and J are TRBV15 and TRBJ2-7; 7 positions agree with TRBD2. The CDR3 is made up of 16 amino acids. The trim removed 1 base at V and 5 bases at J, leaving 11 bases unmatched. Germline V gene sequence: CDR1 LNHNV, CDR2 YYDKDF (reference sequence). The CDR3 region has the DNA TGTGCCACCAGCAGAGGGTGGGGACGCGGGAGTGACGAGCAGTACTTC. Protein sequence: CATSRGWGRGSDEQYF.